This TCR beta chain was retrieved from a study of T-cell reconstitution after alpha-beta-depleted transplantation in children. V was pared by 5 bases and J by 9 bases, with 17 bases of the junction left unmatched. There are 17 residues in the CDR3. It was with unique molecular identifiers that the TCRbeta library was prepared. TCRdb independently ran MiXCR on the PCR reads; one entry per CDR3 protein. The repertoire holds 90,000 to 100,000 distinct CDR3 sequences, with 23% as singletons. Findings and limits, study-wide: Newly produced T cells mostly accounted for T-cell counts and diversity one year post-transplant. Several hundred expanded graft clones reportedly gave rise to the alpha-beta T cells present about two months after transplant.

Concerning this clonotype: Its antigen remains unknown.

The TCR was taken from a boy aged 2 to 10 with acute lymphoblastic leukemia, due to receive a stem cell transplant. The rearrangement uses TRBV12-3 or TRBV12-4 and TRBJ2-5; 11 positions agree with TRBD2. Sequences were derived from PBMCs, sampled before TCRalphabeta/CD19-depleted stem cell transplant. CDR3 nucleotides: TGTGCCAGCAGTCCCGGGACTAGCGGAGGGTCCAGGAGGGCCCAGTACTTC. The encoded protein is CASSPGTSGGSRRAQYF.